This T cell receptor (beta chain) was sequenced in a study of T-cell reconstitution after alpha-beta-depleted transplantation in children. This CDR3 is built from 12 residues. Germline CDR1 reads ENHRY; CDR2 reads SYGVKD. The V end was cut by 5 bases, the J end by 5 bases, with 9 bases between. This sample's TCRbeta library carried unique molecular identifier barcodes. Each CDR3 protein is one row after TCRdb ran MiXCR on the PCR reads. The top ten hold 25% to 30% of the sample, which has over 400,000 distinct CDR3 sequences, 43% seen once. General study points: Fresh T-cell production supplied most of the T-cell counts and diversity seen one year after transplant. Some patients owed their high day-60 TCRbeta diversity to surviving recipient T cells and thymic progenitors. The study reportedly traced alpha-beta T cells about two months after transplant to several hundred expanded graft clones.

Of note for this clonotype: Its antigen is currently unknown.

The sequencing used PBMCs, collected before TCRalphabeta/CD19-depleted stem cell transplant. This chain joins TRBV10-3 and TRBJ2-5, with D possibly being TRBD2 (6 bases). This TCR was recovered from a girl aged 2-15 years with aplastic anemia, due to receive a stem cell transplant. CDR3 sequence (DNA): TGTGCCATCAGTACGGGGGACGAGACCCAGTACTTC. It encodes CAISTGDETQYF.